The entry that follows covers one T cell receptor beta chain sequence. This clonotype was seen repeatedly, ten times or more. Its antigen target is currently unknown. There are no base qualities to consult, and no much larger clone falls within one base. This specimen comes from a study of T cells of healthy individuals (dated by TCRdb to 2017 to 2018). Library preparation used 5' RACE. The data were produced on an Illumina MiSeq. The public reads were quality trimmed at Q25 with fastp and then assembled into clones with MiXCR by TCRdb, keeping productive beta chains. Rows are unified per CDR3 protein, each entry keeping the most common DNA and genes. The sample includes approximately 100,000 distinct CDR3 sequences, with 15% to 20% observed a single time. The top ten hold 6% to 8% of the sample. The CDR3 spans 14 residues, from the cysteine through the phenylalanine. Just CDR3 DNA is preserved here, 42 bases in frame from base 1. Taken from the germline V gene, the CDR1 and CDR2 loops are KGHDR and SFDVKD. V loses 7 bases of germline sequence and J loses 6 bases, and the interval between the two ends is 15 bases.

This chain is built from TRBV24-1 and TRBJ2-1; a weak D assignment points to TRBD1 (7 bases agree). This sequence originates from a human donor in good health. The sequence in DNA is TGTGCCACCAGGCCCAGGAGGGGGCCCAATGAGCAGTTCTTC. It encodes CATRPRRGPNEQFF.